This T cell receptor beta chain was identified during a study of identical twins. Broader study findings: Beta clonotypes that were abundant in cord blood contained fewer insertions, a pattern absent from memory repertoires. Sharing of beta out-of-frame sequences by twins showed a weaker excess. Zero-insertion results could be subject to partial confounding by invariant MAIT and iNKT cells.

MiXCR, run by TCRdb on the 5' RACE reads, gives a single entry per CDR3 protein. This sample carries just over 450,000 distinct CDR3 sequences, 12% to 15% of them seen once, and the ten largest clones take approximately 0.52%. This clonotype came up many times. As yet, its antigen is unknown. V was pared by 4 bases and J by 2 bases, with 15 bases between. The germline V gene has CDR1 MNHEY and CDR2 SVGAGI. This CDR3 spans 16 amino acids. The sample also formed part of further work on yellow fever vaccine responses in identical twins.

This sequence originates from a woman under 30 in good health. Material: CD4+ T cells sorted from blood. This sequence joins TRBV6-5 and TRBJ2-1; D remains ambiguous. The CDR3 is CASSSYRTRTYNEQFF. The CDR3 bases are TGTGCCAGCAGTTCCTATCGGACCCGAACCTACAATGAGCAGTTCTTC.